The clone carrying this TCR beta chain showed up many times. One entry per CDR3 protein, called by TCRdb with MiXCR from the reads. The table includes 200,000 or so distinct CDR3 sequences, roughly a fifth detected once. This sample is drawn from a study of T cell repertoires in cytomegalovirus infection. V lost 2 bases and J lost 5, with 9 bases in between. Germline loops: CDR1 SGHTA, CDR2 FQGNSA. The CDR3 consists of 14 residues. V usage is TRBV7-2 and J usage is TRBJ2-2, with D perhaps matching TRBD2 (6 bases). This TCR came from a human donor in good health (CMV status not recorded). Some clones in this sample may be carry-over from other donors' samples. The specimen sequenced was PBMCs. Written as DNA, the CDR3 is TGTGCCAGCAGCTTATTGGGGGGAACCGGGGAGCTGTTTTTT. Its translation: CASSLLGGTGELFF.